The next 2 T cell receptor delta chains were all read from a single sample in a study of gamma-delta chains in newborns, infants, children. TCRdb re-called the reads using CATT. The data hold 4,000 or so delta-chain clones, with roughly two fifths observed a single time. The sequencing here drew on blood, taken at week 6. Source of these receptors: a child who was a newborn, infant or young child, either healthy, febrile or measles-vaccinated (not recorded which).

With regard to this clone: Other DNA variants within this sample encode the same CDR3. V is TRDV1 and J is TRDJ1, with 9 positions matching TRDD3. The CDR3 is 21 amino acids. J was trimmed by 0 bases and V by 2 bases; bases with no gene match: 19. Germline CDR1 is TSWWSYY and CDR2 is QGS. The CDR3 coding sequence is TGTGCTCTTGGGGAAGGTTTACGGTATCTGGGGGATCTCGCGTACACCGATAAACTCATCTTT. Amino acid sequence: CALGEGLRYLGDLAYTDKLIF.

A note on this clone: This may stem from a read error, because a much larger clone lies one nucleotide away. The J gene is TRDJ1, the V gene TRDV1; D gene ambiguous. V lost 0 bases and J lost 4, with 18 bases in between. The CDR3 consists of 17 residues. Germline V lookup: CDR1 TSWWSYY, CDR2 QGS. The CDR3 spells CALGELWIRPLDDKLIF. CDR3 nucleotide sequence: TGTGCTCTTGGGGAACTATGGATTCGTCCGTTGGACGATAAACTCATCTTT.